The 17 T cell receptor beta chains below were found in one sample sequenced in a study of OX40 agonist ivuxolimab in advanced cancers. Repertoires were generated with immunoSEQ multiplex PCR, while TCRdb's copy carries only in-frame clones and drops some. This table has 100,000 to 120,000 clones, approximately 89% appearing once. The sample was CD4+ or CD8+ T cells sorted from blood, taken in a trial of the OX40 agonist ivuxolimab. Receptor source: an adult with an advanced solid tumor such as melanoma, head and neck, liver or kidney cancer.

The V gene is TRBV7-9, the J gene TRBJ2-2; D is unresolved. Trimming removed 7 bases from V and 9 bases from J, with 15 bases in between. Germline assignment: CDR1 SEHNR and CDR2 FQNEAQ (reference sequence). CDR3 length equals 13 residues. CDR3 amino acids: CASISVGPRELFF. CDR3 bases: TGTGCCAGCATTTCCGTCGGGCCGAGGGAGCTGTTTTTT.

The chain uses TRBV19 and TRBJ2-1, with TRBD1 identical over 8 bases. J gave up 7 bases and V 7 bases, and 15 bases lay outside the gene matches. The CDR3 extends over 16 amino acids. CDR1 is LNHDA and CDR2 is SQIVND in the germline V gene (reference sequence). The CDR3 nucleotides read TGTGCCAGTACCGGCTTCCGGGACAGGTTAAGAAATGAGCAGTTCTTC. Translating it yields CASTGFRDRLRNEQFF.

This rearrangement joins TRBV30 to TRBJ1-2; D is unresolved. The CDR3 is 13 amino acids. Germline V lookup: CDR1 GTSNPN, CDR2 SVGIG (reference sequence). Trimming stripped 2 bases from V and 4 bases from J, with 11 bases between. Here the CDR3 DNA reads TGTGCCTGGAGTAGTCGGTCAGCCTATGGCTACACCTTC. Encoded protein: CAWSSRSAYGYTF.

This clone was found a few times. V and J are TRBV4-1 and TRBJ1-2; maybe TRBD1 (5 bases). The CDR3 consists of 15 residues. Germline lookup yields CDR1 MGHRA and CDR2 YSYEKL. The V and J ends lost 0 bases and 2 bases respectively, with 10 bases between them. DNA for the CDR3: TGCGCCAGCAGCCAAGAACACAGGATCAACTATGGCTACACCTTC. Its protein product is CASSQEHRINYGYTF.

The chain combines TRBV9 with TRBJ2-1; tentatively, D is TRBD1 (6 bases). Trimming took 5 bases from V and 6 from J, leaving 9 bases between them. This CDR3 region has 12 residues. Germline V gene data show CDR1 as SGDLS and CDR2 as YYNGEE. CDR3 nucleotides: TGTGCCAGCAGGGGGGCTGGCAATGAGCAGTTCTTC. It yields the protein CASRGAGNEQFF. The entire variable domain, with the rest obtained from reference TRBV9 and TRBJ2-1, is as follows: DSGVTQTPKHLITATGQRVTLRCSPRSGDLSVYWYQQSLDQGLQFLIQYYNGEERAKGNILERFSAQQFPDLHSELNLSSLELGDSALYFCASRGAGNEQFFGPGTRLTVL.

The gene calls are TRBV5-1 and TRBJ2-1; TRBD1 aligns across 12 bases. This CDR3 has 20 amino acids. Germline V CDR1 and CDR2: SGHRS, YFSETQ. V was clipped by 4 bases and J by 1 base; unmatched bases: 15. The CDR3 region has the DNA TGCGCCAGCAGCCCTTCGGGACAGGGGGCGCTGGCCTTTTCCTACAATGAGCAGTTCTTC. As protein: CASSPSGQGALAFSYNEQFF.

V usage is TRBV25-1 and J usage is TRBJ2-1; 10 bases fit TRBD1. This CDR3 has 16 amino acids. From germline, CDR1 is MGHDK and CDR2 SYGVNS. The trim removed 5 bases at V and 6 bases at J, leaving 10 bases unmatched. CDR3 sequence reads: CASSSRDRGGGNEQFF. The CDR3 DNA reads TGTGCCAGCAGTAGCCGGGACAGGGGAGGGGGCAATGAGCAGTTCTTC.

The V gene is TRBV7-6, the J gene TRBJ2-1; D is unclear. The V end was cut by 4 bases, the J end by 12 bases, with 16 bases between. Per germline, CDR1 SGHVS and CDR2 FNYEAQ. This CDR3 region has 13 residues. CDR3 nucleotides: TGTGCCAGCAGCTCTGGACCTGCTACGTGGCAGTTCTTC. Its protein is CASSSGPATWQFF.

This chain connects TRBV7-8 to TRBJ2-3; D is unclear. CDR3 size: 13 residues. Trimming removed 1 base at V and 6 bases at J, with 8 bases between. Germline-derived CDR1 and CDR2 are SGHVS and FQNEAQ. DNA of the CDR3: TGTGCCAGCAGCTTAGTCCGGTGGGATACGCAGTATTTT. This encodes CASSLVRWDTQYF.

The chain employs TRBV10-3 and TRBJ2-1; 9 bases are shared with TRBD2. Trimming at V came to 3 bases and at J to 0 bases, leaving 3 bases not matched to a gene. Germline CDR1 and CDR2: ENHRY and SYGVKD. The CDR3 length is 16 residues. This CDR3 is CAISEGSGGSYNEQFF. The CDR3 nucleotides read TGTGCCATCAGTGAAGGTAGCGGGGGCTCCTACAATGAGCAGTTCTTC.

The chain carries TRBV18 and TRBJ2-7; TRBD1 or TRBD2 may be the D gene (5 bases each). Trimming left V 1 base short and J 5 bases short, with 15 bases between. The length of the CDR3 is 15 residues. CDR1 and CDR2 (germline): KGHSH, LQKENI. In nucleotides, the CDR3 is TGTGCCAGCTCACCACTGGTGGCAGCGGACAACGAGCAGTACTTC. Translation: CASSPLVAADNEQYF.

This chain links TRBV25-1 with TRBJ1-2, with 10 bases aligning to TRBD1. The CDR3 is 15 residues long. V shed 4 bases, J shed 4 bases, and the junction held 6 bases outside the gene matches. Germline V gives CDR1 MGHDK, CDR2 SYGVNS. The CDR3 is CASSAGTGAAYGYTF. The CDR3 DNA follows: TGTGCCAGCAGTGCTGGGACAGGGGCGGCCTATGGCTACACCTTC.

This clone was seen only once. CDR3: CASSIGTGGREKLFF. The CDR3, as DNA: TGTGCCAGTAGTATAGGAACAGGGGGAAGAGAAAAACTGTTTTTT. This chain links TRBV19 with TRBJ1-4; 8 bases fit TRBD1. J was trimmed by 8 bases and V by 1 base; bases with no gene match: 6. The CDR3 is 15 amino acids. Germline CDR1 LNHDA, CDR2 SQIVND (reference sequence).

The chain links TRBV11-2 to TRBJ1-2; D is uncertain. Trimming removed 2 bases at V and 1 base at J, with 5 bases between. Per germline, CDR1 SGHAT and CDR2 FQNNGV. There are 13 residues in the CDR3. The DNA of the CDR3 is TGTGCCAGCAGCTTACCCGATAACTATGGCTACACCTTC. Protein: CASSLPDNYGYTF.

CDR3 nucleotide sequence: TGTGCCAGCAGTGAACCCATTGGGGAATACAGCAATCAGCCCCAGCATTTT. This sequence encodes CASSEPIGEYSNQPQHF. This chain connects TRBV2 to TRBJ1-5; no clear D. Germline assignment: CDR1 SNHLY and CDR2 FYNNEI. This CDR3 has 17 residues. The ends were cut back, 2 bases at V and 1 base at J, with 15 bases in the middle. Full variable domain (rest looked up from reference TRBV2 and TRBJ1-5): EPEVTQTPSHQVTQMGQEVILRCVPISNHLYFYWYRQILGQKVEFLVSFYNNEISEKSEIFDDQFSVERPDGSNFTLKIRSTKLEDSAMYFCASSEPIGEYSNQPQHFGDGTRLSIL.

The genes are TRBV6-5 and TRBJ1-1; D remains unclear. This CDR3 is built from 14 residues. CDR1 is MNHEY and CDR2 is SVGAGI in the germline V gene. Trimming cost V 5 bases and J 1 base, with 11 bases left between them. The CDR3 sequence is CASSTRSENTEAFF. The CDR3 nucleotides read TGTGCCAGCAGTACCCGATCGGAGAACACTGAAGCTTTCTTT.

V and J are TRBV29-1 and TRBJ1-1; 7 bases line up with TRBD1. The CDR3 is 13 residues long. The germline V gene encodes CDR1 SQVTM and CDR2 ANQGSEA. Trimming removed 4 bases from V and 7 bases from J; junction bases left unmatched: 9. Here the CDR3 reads CSVAAGGGFEAFF. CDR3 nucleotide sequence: TGCAGCGTTGCGGCAGGGGGAGGGTTTGAAGCTTTCTTT. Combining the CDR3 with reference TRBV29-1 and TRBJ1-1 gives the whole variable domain SAVISQKPSRDICQRGTSLTIQCQVDSQVTMMFWYRQQPGQSLTLIATANQGSEATYESGFVIDKFPISRPNLTFSTLTVSNMSPEDSSIYLCSVAAGGGFEAFFGQGTRLTVV.